This T cell receptor (beta chain) was sequenced in a study of T cells expressing NK-cell markers. Whole-study context: Sorted CD3+CD56+NKG2C+, CD3+CD56+NKG2C- and CD3+CD56-NKG2C+ T cells provided the TCR beta repertoires. Seven of the eight sequenced donors were classified as HCMV-seropositive, and one was classified as seronegative. Notes on the study in general: The study did not resolve the HCMV specificity of expanded NKG2C+ T cell clones. About six of the donors carried dominant NKG2C+ clonotypes that took up roughly 1.0-8% of their CD8+ T cells.

The CDR3 runs to 14 residues. CDR1 is SGHTA and CDR2 is FQGTGA in the germline V gene. Worth noting for this clonotype: The antigen is not known.

TCRdb reprocessed the 5' RACE reads, keeping one entry per CDR3 protein, no DNA. The specimen's table records approximately 440,000 distinct CDR3 sequences. This clonotype originated in a woman in her forties or fifties in good health. Sequencing input: blood T cells: a sorted CD56 or NKG2C T cell subset, CD4+ or CD8+ T cells, or bulk PBMC T cells (not recorded which). The rearrangement links TRBV7-3 to TRBJ2-5; there is no DNA to check the TCRdb D call of TRBD1. The CDR3 loop is CASSQGGGRETQYF.